Each of the 28 T cell receptor beta chains below was sequenced from the same sample in a study of T cell repertoires in cytomegalovirus infection. TCRdb re-called the reads with MiXCR, one entry per CDR3 protein. The sample holds 290,000 or so distinct CDR3 sequences, approximately 8.9% seen once. The specimen was PBMCs. The receptors were sampled from a human donor in good health (CMV status not recorded). Some clones in this sample may be carry-over from other donors' samples.

This clonotype appeared many times. V usage is TRBV5-1 and J usage is TRBJ2-2; D is undetermined. Germline loops: CDR1 SGHRS, CDR2 YFSETQ. V shed 2 bases and J shed 2 bases, with 7 bases lying between them. The CDR3 is 14 amino acids. The CDR3 nucleotides are TGCGCCAGCAGCTTATCCTCAAACACCGGGGAGCTGTTTTTT. It encodes CASSLSSNTGELFF.

The sample holds many counts of this clonotype. The V gene is TRBV9, the J gene TRBJ2-3; D not certain. V lost 4 bases to trimming and J lost 0 bases, with 6 bases between them. Looked up from germline, CDR1 is SGDLS and CDR2 is YYNGEE. The CDR3 has 13 residues. CDR3 DNA sequence: TGTGCCAGCAGCATCTCTAGCACAGATACGCAGTATTTT. This translates into CASSISSTDTQYF.

This clonotype has a count of ten or more. J is TRBJ2-3 and V is TRBV20-1; D is possibly TRBD2 (5 bases). V lost 6 bases, J lost 1 base, and 20 bases lay in between. Germline CDR1 DFQATT, CDR2 SNEGSKA (reference sequence). The CDR3 consists of 16 residues. The CDR3 coding sequence is TGCAGTGCCCCCAGACTAACCCCCGGGGGCACAGATACGCAGTATTTT. Translated, it gives CSAPRLTPGGTDTQYF.

This clonotype has a handful of counts. The rearrangement joins TRBV28 to TRBJ2-7, with D possibly matching TRBD2 (6 bases). Trimming pared 2 bases from V and 7 bases from J, leaving 15 bases between. Germline loops: CDR1 MDHEN, CDR2 SYDVKM. The CDR3 length is 14 residues. In nucleotides, the CDR3 is TGTGCCAGCAGTTTAACGAGCAGACTAGGTGAGCAGTACGTC. Encoded protein: CASSLTSRLGEQYV.

The genes are TRBV20-1 and TRBJ2-7; 7 nucleotides agree with TRBD2. CDR1 and CDR2 (germline): DFQATT, SNEGSKA (reference sequence). V was clipped by 8 bases and J by 13 bases; unmatched bases: 20. CDR3 size: 13 residues. The CDR3 protein is CSPPPSGTKSVYV. The CDR3 bases are TGCAGTCCACCCCCCTCCGGGACTAAGAGCGTATACGTC.

This clonotype was recorded at least ten times. The chain is built from TRBV7-2 and TRBJ2-1, with D uncertain. This CDR3 is built from 16 residues. Germline assignment: CDR1 SGHTA and CDR2 FQGNSA. The V end lost 1 base, the J end lost 5 bases, and 15 bases lay between the germline ends. In DNA, the CDR3 is TGTGCCAGCAGCTTAGTAAGATGGGATAAGCACAATGAGCAGTTCTTC. Encoded protein: CASSLVRWDKHNEQFF.

As for this clonotype: A junction boundary mismatches the germline segment, possibly from a read error. V and J are TRBV6-5 and TRBJ1-1; TRBD1 might be the D (5 bases). The CDR3 covers 15 residues. Germline CDR1 reads MNHEY; CDR2 reads SVGAGI. CDR3 region: CASSRGQWGNSEAFF. CDR3 DNA sequence: TGTGCCAGCAGCCGAGGACAATGGGGGAACTCTGAAGCTTTCTTT.

The table lists this clonotype with many counts. V is TRBV20-1 and J is TRBJ2-5, with 8 bases aligning to TRBD1. The CDR3 is made up of 15 amino acids. With 4 bases clipped from V and 2 bases from J, the junction kept 9 bases outside the gene matches. Germline V gene data show CDR1 as DFQATT and CDR2 as SNEGSKA (reference sequence). The DNA for the CDR3 is TGCAGTGCTAACGCCGCAGGGGGCCTTCAAGAGACCCAGTACTTC. It codes for CSANAAGGLQETQYF.

This clonotype showed up many times. The chain couples TRBV7-9 to TRBJ2-7; no reliable D call. CDR1 SEHNR and CDR2 FQNEAQ come from the germline V gene (reference sequence). V lost 5 bases and J lost 0, with 14 bases in between. The CDR3 extends over 15 amino acids. The CDR3 loop is CASSLYDRNSYEQYF. CDR3 DNA: TGTGCCAGCAGCCTTTACGACCGTAACTCCTACGAGCAGTACTTC.

The chain is built from TRBV19 and TRBJ1-5; D remains unclear. The CDR3 totals 14 residues. The ends were cut back, 11 bases at V and 0 bases at J, with 14 bases in the middle. Germline CDR1 reads LNHDA; CDR2 reads SQIVND (reference sequence). This CDR3 reads CASRLEYSNQPQHF. For the CDR3, the DNA is TGTGCCTCCCGGCTGGAATATAGCAATCAGCCCCAGCATTTT. Variable domain in full (rest from reference TRBV19 and TRBJ1-5): DGGITQSPKYLFRKEGQNVTLSCEQNLNHDAMYWYRQDPGQGLRLIYYSQIVNDFQKGDIAEGYSVSREKKESFPLTVTSAQKNPTAFYLCASRLEYSNQPQHFGDGTRLSIL.

This clonotype was observed at least ten times. For the CDR3, the DNA is TGTGCCAGCAGCCGGAACGGACAGTTCTATAATTCACCCCTCCACTTT. As protein: CASSRNGQFYNSPLHF. J is TRBJ1-6 and V is TRBV5-6; D might be TRBD1 (6 bases). The CDR3 has 16 amino acids. V was shortened by 4 bases and J by 3 bases, with 14 bases between the two germline ends. Germline loops: CDR1 SGHDT, CDR2 YYEEEE.

This clonotype was picked up many times. The J gene is TRBJ1-1, the V gene TRBV20-1; D not certain. CDR3 length: 11 amino acids. Trimming removed 5 bases at V and 11 bases at J, with 15 bases between. Germline lookup yields CDR1 DFQATT and CDR2 SNEGSKA (reference sequence). CDR3 coding DNA: TGCAGTGCTCCCGAGACCGATGGCGCTTTCTTT. This encodes CSAPETDGAFF.

This clonotype was picked up a small number of times. The chain links TRBV28 to TRBJ1-1; tentative D call: TRBD1 (5 bases). V lost 7 bases and J lost 5, with 20 bases in between. The CDR3 sequence is 15 residues long. Germline V lookup: CDR1 MDHEN, CDR2 SYDVKM. The CDR3 nucleotides are TGTGCCAGCATAACCCCCCGGGGACGAGGGACTGAAGCTTTCTTT. Its translation is CASITPRGRGTEAFF.

This chain links TRBV20-1 with TRBJ1-1; TRBD1 aligns across 7 bases. Germline assignment: CDR1 DFQATT and CDR2 SNEGSKA (reference sequence). CDR3 length: 15 amino acids. V trimming: 2 bases; J trimming: 4 bases; junction bases outside the gene matches: 10. CDR3 DNA sequence: TGCAGTGCTAGAAAAACCGACAGGGCTTTCACTGAAGCTTTCTTT. Protein sequence: CSARKTDRAFTEAFF.

The chain recombines TRBV7-3 with TRBJ1-4, with 7 bases matching TRBD1. This CDR3 region has 19 residues. Trimming at V came to 5 bases and at J to 1 base, leaving 16 bases not matched to a gene. Germline lookup yields CDR1 SGHTA and CDR2 FQGTGA. In nucleotides, the CDR3 is TGTGCCAGCAGCACAACGACAGGGAGTGAAGTAAGAACTAATGAAAAACTGTTTTTT. Amino acids: CASSTTTGSEVRTNEKLFF.

This clonotype was counted between two and nine times. V is TRBV5-5 and J is TRBJ2-3; D is unresolved. Trimming shortened V by 7 bases and J by 4 bases, and 4 bases separated the two germline ends. CDR1 is SGHKS, CDR2 YYEKEE, per germline (reference sequence). The CDR3 has 10 residues. CDR3 DNA sequence: TGTGCCAGCTTAGCAGATACGCAGTATTTT. Translating gives CASLADTQYF.

The table lists this clonotype with many counts. The chain carries TRBV20-1 and TRBJ2-7; D possibly corresponds to TRBD1 (5 bases). In germline, CDR1 is DFQATT, CDR2 SNEGSKA (reference sequence). The CDR3 totals 11 residues. V was clipped by 5 bases and J by 4 bases, with 9 bases between them. The CDR3 coding sequence is TGCAGTGCTGCTGACAGTTACGAGCAGTACGTC. It specifies CSAADSYEQYV.

This clonotype was found a few times. The CDR3 bases are TGTGCCAGCCGTACTCGGACAGGGGGCGCGACAGATACGCAGTATTTT. As protein: CASRTRTGGATDTQYF. This rearrangement joins TRBV12-3 or TRBV12-4 to TRBJ2-3, with 11 bases identical to TRBD1. V lost 8 bases and J lost 3; bases outside the gene matches: 10. CDR3 length: 16 residues.

This sequence joins TRBV3-1 and TRBJ1-5; D perhaps matches TRBD1 (5 bases). The germline gives CDR1 LGHDT, CDR2 YNNKEL (reference sequence). CDR3 length: 15 residues. The V end lost 0 bases, the J end lost 5 bases, and 11 bases lay between the germline ends. The CDR3 sequence is CASSQEGTGYQPQHF. The DNA for the CDR3 is TGTGCCAGCAGCCAAGAGGGGACGGGGTATCAGCCCCAGCATTTT.

The chain has TRBV5-4 and TRBJ2-3; the match to TRBD2 covers 9 bases. The V gene's germline CDR1 is SGHNT and CDR2 YYREEE (reference sequence). V lost 3 bases, J lost 5 bases, and 25 bases stayed unmatched. This CDR3 region has 21 residues. The CDR3 sequence: CASSYSVAAGLAGSGKDTQYF. CDR3 DNA sequence: TGTGCCAGCAGCTACTCGGTGGCGGCTGGCCTAGCGGGATCCGGGAAAGATACGCAGTATTTT.

This clonotype has a count of ten or more. This chain links TRBV5-4 with TRBJ2-1; 12 positions match TRBD2. Germline V gene data show CDR1 as SGHNT and CDR2 as YYREEE (reference sequence). The CDR3 is made up of 16 amino acids. With 4 bases clipped from V and 2 bases from J, the junction kept 4 bases outside the gene matches. The CDR3 protein is CASSQSSGGAYNEQFF. DNA of the CDR3: TGTGCCAGCAGCCAATCTAGCGGGGGGGCCTACAATGAGCAGTTCTTC.

The V gene is TRBV29-1, the J gene TRBJ2-1, with 9 bases fitting TRBD1. CDR3 length: 14 residues. Trimming at V came to 6 bases and at J to 6 bases, leaving 9 bases not matched to a gene. From germline, CDR1 is SQVTM and CDR2 ANQGSEA. CDR3 sequence (DNA): TGCAGCGTCCGGGACAGGGTTTCTAGCAATGAGCAGTTCTTC. Its protein product is CSVRDRVSSNEQFF.

This clonotype showed up many times. The chain is built from TRBV29-1 and TRBJ2-2; D unclear. This CDR3 has 11 residues. The germline V and J ends were trimmed by 6 bases and 6 bases, with 8 bases remaining between them. The germline V gene encodes CDR1 SQVTM and CDR2 ANQGSEA. The CDR3, as DNA: TGCAGCGTCCCCGGGTCCGGGGAGCTGTTTTTT. Its protein is CSVPGSGELFF.

This clonotype has a count of ten or more. The rearrangement uses TRBV4-2 and TRBJ1-4; 8 positions match TRBD1. This CDR3 contains 15 residues. J lost 3 bases, V lost 4 bases, and 4 bases had no gene match. Germline values: CDR1 LGHNA, CDR2 YNFKEQ. For the CDR3, the DNA is TGTGCCAGCAGCCGAGACAGGGGTGCTAATGAAAAACTGTTTTTT. Translating it yields CASSRDRGANEKLFF.

There are many counts of this clonotype. The V and J genes are TRBV25-1 and TRBJ2-2; 9 bases are a match to TRBD1. The CDR3 has 15 amino acids. V dropped 5 bases and J dropped 4; count of bases not matched to a gene: 5. CDR1 and CDR2 (germline): MGHDK, SYGVNS. Here the CDR3 reads CASSQQGASTGELFF. Written as DNA, the CDR3 is TGTGCCAGCAGTCAACAGGGGGCGAGCACCGGGGAGCTGTTTTTT.

This clonotype was seen a handful of times. The V call is TRBV20-1, the J call TRBJ1-2, with D uncertain. The CDR3 loop spans 12 amino acids. The V and J ends lost 3 bases and 0 bases respectively, with 5 bases between them. Germline assignment: CDR1 DFQATT and CDR2 SNEGSKA (reference sequence). The DNA for the CDR3 is TGCAGTGCTAGTGACGCTAACTATGGCTACACCTTC. Its protein product is CSASDANYGYTF.

This clonotype was counted ten times or more. This chain uses TRBV6-2 or TRBV6-3 with TRBJ2-2, with 7 bases identical to TRBD1. Germline V gene sequence: CDR1 MNHEY, CDR2 SVGEGT. The CDR3 covers 17 residues. Trimming at V came to 2 bases and at J to 7 bases, leaving 13 bases not matched to a gene. CDR3 protein: CASSYRSRGWKNGELFF. CDR3 coding DNA: TGTGCCAGCAGTTACCGATCCAGGGGGTGGAAGAACGGGGAGCTGTTTTTT.

Many counts were recorded for this clonotype. V is TRBV5-4 and J is TRBJ2-7, with TRBD2 matching 7 bases. V lost 1 base and J lost 6; bases outside the gene matches: 4. The CDR3 sequence is 13 residues long. CDR1 is SGHNT, CDR2 YYREEE, per germline (reference sequence). CDR3 sequence: CASSLTSEGEQYF. The CDR3 nucleotides read TGTGCCAGCAGCTTGACTAGCGAGGGCGAGCAGTACTTC.